This T cell receptor (beta chain) was sequenced in a study of Ad26.COV2.S vaccination and SARS-CoV-2 variants. Study-level background: Within the COV1001 Ad26.COV2.S trial arm, the donor was enrolled.

A note on this clone: Its target is unknown.

Here immunoSEQ multiplex PCR was the method, and the copy in TCRdb shows in-frame clones only, minus some. Here the sample spans roughly 700,000 clones, roughly 90% being singletons. The sample's treatment: about 20 received Ad26.COV2.S at low or high dose, single or two shots; about 5 received placebo; per-sample allocation not given. Samples were taken on day 63 after the first vaccine or placebo injection. Study-level results: Total T cell responses were possibly underestimated by TCR breadth and depth analyses.

The sequencing here drew on peripheral blood, taken in a trial of Ad26.COV2.S vaccine versus placebo. This TCR came from a person between 18 and 59 years old who received the Ad26.COV2.S COVID-19 vaccine or a placebo.

The CDR3 sequence is CASVGDENTIYF. The DNA for the CDR3 is TGTGCCAGCGTCGGCGACGAAAACACCATATATTTT. The rearrangement joins TRBV6-5 to TRBJ1-3, with D unclear. CDR1 and CDR2 from the germline V gene are MNHEY and SVGAGI. Deletions cut 8 bases from V and 6 bases from J, with 11 bases between. The CDR3 has 12 residues.